Included here is one T cell receptor beta chain sequence, with context. This clone has only a few counts. Its antigen is unknown. No much larger clone is present one base from it, and per-base qualities are unavailable. Inclusion was restricted to participants for whom at least one PBMC sample before ART initiation and at least two post-ART samples were available. Treatment was received in the United States of America by all participants with HIV. Before DNA extraction, cryopreserved samples of about 0.95-10 million PBMC were thawed and then washed. At the time of the earliest PBMC sample for each participant with HIV, ages ranged from about 23 to 60 years. PBMC samples from each participant spanned 1-4 timepoints before ART initiation and 2-8 timepoints after ART initiation, with a median of 7 samples. Serial HIV viral load, CD4+ T-cell count, ART history and demographic data were obtained for every participant. Using a Qiagen kit on a QIAcube, genomic DNA was extracted from unsorted PBMC, with samples processed in batches of 12.

The sample originates from a study of long-term antiretroviral therapy in people with HIV (dated by TCRdb to the early 2020s). At the level of the whole study: Collection of the earliest samples took place about a decade ahead of the 2015 WHO recommendation for immediate ART, at a time when ART was typically delayed until CD4 counts fell. Whether ART initiation and durable HIV suppression were associated with changes in peripheral blood TRB repertoire composition and diversity was tested in a retrospective serial study. A total of some 210 cryopreserved PBMC samples were contributed to the cohort by 30 adults with confirmed HIV infection, with samples collected serially over a mean of about 6 years (range 1-12). Among the 25 to 35 participants with HIV, around ten were female. No cross-contamination during QIAcube processing turned up in test extractions that ran a monoclonal T-cell line alongside 33 polyclonal samples.

Broad study findings and their caveats: At every time point, the repertoire was dominated by expanded TRB clones first identified before ART initiation, although this dominance fluctuated and, in many PLHIV, declined after ART. The samples were dated from about 2004 to 2018, and the ART regimens that were used may be less effective than current ART regimens. Starting ART was linked to a significant rise in TRB diversity, yet even after long-term ART the diversity remained significantly lower than in transplant donor controls. Because PBMC availability was limited, only the TCR beta chain was sequenced, with no alpha chain pairing. Inferences about post-ART repertoire changes were limited because no data were available on ART adherence, viral resistance or therapy changes. CDR3 length ranges in HIV repertoires were narrower than in controls, and network structure suggested an antigen-experienced repertoire with only a slight naive shift after ART. Because pre-ART samples had limited cell numbers, unsorted PBMC were profiled rather than sorted CD4+ and CD8+ T cells.

The immunoSEQ hsTCRB v3.0 assay was used at survey level resolution to sequence the TRB variable region. The target sequencing depth for TRB was 40,000-50,000 T-cell genomes per sample. An Illumina MiSeq with a v3 150-cycle kit was used to sequence the pooled TRB libraries. The original methods were these. Repertoire analysis was run in R within a reproducible Nextflow workflow that covered QC, data transformation and analysis. LymphoSeq2, an R package for exploring AIRR-Seq data, was used to implement the custom analyses. A handful of samples yielding fewer than 5000 total TRB sequences were excluded, leaving roughly 200 analyzed HIV repertoires. Among the 180 to 200 HIV repertoires that were kept, 59 were collected before ART initiation and around 130 were collected after ART initiation. Each repertoire was downsampled to 5000 TRB nucleotide sequences, and summary statistics were averaged across 100 downsampling iterations. Only TRB sequences with CDR3 regions of at least seven amino acids were retained for analysis. A Shannon entropy-derived clonality score and the Gini coefficient were used to measure diversity. In the repertoire networks, any two of the top 5000 CDR3 amino acid sequences were connected whenever the two sequences differed by an edit distance of one. For TRB CDR3 amino acid sequences, GLIPH2 was used to predict antigen specificity groups and MHC restriction. To flag known CMV, EBV, HIV or tissue antigen associations, CDR3 amino acid sequences were matched against VDJdb and McPAS-TCR. Pre-ART, post-ART and control groups were compared with Wilcoxon signed-rank tests and Holm-Bonferroni correction. Held by TCRdb, this immuneACCESS table contains in-frame sequences only and omits some clones. Under half of the omission traces to an unresolved V gene where checked; the cause of the rest is unknown. That table gives V, J and clone size, and the DNA gave D and trimming. In this sample the table shows 35,000 to 45,000 clones, 75% to 90% of which occur a single time. The ten largest clones take up 6.2% of the sample.

The CDR3, cysteine through phenylalanine, is 13 amino acids long. Only the CDR3 region is kept as DNA, spanning 39 bases read in frame from base 1. V lost 6 bases and J lost 7 bases, and the count of bases not matched to a germline gene is 8. CDR1 and CDR2 are drawn from the germline V gene (reference sequence): MNHEY, SMNVEV. Material: unsorted PBMCs, obtained 1 year after starting antiretroviral therapy. The chain links TRBV27 with TRBJ1-1; a stretch of 7 junction bases matches TRBD1. The source is a man aged 18-30 years with HIV. Here is the DNA: TGTGCCAGCAGCCCGATAACAGGGGTTGAAGCTTTCTTT. This gives the protein CASSPITGVEAFF.